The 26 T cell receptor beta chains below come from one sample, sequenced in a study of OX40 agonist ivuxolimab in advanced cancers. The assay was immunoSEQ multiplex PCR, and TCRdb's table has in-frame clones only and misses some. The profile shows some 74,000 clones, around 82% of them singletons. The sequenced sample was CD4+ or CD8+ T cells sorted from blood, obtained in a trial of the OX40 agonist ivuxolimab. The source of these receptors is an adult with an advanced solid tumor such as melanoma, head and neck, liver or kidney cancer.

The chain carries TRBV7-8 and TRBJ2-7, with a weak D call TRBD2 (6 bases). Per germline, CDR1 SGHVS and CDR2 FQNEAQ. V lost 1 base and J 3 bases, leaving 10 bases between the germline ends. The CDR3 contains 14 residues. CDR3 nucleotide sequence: TGTGCCAGCAGCTTAGAGGGCGGGATCTACGAGCAGTACTTC. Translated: CASSLEGGIYEQYF. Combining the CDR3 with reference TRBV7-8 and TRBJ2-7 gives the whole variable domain GAGVSQSPRYKVAKRGQDVALRCDPISGHVSLFWYQQALGQGPEFLTYFQNEAQLDKSGLPSDRFFAERPEGSVSTLKIQRTQQEDSAVYLCASSLEGGIYEQYFGPGTRLTVT.

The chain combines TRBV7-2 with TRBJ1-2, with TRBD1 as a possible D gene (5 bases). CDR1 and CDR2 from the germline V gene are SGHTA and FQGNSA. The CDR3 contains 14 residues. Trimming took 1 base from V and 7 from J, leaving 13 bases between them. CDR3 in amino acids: CASSLEGYRGGYTF. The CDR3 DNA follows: TGTGCCAGCAGCTTAGAGGGTTATAGGGGTGGCTACACCTTC. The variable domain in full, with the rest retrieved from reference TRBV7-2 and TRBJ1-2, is GAGVSQSPSNKVTEKGKDVELRCDPISGHTALYWYRQSLGQGLEFLIYFQGNSAPDKSGLPSDRFSAERTGGSVSTLTIQRTQQEDSAVYLCASSLEGYRGGYTFGSGTRLTVV.

The CDR3 coding sequence is TGTGCCAGCAGTACCGCAGGGGGCGCGGATCAGCCCCAGCATTTT. It translates to CASSTAGGADQPQHF. This chain connects TRBV28 to TRBJ1-5; TRBD1 agrees at 8 bases. V dropped 5 bases and J dropped 5; count of bases not matched to a gene: 8. CDR3 size: 15 residues. Germline CDR1 reads MDHEN; CDR2 reads SYDVKM.

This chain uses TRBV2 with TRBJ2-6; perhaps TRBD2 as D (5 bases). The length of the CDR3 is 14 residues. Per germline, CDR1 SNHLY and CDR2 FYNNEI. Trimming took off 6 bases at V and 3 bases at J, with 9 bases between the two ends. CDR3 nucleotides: TGTGCCAGCAGATCTCGGGGTGGGGCCAACGTCCTGACTTTC. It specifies CASRSRGGANVLTF.

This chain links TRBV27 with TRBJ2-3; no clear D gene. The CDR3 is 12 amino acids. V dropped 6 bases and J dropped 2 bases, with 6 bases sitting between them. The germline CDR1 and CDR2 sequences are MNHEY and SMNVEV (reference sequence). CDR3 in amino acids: CASSTVTDTQYF. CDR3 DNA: TGTGCCAGCAGCACCGTCACAGATACGCAGTATTTT.

Written as DNA, the CDR3 is TGTGCCAGCAGCTTTACAGGGAGCGAGCAGTTCTTC. Protein: CASSFTGSEQFF. V is TRBV7-9 and J is TRBJ2-1; possible D gene TRBD1, 6 bases. The CDR3 runs to 12 residues. The ends were cut back, 3 bases at V and 10 bases at J, with 10 bases in the middle. Germline V gives CDR1 SEHNR, CDR2 FQNEAQ (reference sequence).

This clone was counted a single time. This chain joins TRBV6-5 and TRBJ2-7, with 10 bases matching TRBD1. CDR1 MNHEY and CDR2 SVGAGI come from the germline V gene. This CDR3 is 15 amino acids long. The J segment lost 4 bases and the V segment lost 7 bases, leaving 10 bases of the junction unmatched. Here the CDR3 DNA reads TGTGCCAGCACAGTTACACGACAGGGGGCGTACGAGCAGTACTTC. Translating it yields CASTVTRQGAYEQYF.

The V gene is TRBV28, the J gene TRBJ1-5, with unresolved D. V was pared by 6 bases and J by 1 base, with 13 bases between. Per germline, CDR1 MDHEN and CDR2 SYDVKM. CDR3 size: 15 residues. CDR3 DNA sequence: TGTGCCAGCAGCTCAGGACGGCAGAGCAATCAGCCCCAGCATTTT. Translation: CASSSGRQSNQPQHF. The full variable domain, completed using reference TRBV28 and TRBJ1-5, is DVKVTQSSRYLVKRTGEKVFLECVQDMDHENMFWYRQDPGLGLRLIYFSYDVKMKEKGDIPEGYSVSREKKERFSLILESASTNQTSMYLCASSSGRQSNQPQHFGDGTRLSIL.

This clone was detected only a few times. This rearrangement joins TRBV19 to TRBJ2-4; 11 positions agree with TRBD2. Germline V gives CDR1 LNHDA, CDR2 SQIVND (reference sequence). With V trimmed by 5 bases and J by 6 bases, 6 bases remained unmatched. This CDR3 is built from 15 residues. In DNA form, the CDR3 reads TGTGCCAGTAGTGCTACACTAGCGGGAGTAAACATTCAGTACTTC. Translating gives CASSATLAGVNIQYF. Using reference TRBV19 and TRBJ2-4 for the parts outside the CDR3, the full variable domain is DGGITQSPKYLFRKEGQNVTLSCEQNLNHDAMYWYRQDPGQGLRLIYYSQIVNDFQKGDIAEGYSVSREKKESFPLTVTSAQKNPTAFYLCASSATLAGVNIQYFGAGTRLSVL.

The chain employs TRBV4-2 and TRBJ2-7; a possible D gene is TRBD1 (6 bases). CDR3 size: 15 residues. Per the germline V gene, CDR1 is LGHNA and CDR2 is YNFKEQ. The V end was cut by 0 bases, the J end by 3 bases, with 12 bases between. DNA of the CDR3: TGTGCCAGCAGCCAAGACGAAGGCAGGGGCTACGAGCAGTACTTC. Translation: CASSQDEGRGYEQYF.

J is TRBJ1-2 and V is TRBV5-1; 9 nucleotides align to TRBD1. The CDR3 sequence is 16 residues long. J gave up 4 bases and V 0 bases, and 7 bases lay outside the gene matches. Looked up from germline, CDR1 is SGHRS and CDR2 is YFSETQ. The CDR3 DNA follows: TGCGCCAGCAGCTTGGCGGGGGACAGGGTCGGCTATGGCTACACCTTC. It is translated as CASSLAGDRVGYGYTF.

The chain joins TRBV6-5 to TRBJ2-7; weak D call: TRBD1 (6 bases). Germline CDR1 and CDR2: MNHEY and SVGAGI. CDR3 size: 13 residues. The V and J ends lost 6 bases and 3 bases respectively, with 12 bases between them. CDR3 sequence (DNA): TGTGCCAGCAGACGACAGGCTTACTACGAGCAGTACTTC. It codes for CASRRQAYYEQYF.

CDR3 sequence: CASSIWGIGNQPQHF. The DNA for the CDR3 is TGTGCCAGTAGTATATGGGGGATCGGCAATCAGCCCCAGCATTTT. The rearrangement uses TRBV19 and TRBJ1-5; D might be TRBD1 (5 bases). Trimming shortened V by 2 bases and J by 2 bases, and 10 bases separated the two germline ends. Germline V gives CDR1 LNHDA, CDR2 SQIVND (reference sequence). This CDR3 is 15 amino acids long. Combining the CDR3 with reference TRBV19 and TRBJ1-5 gives the whole variable domain DGGITQSPKYLFRKEGQNVTLSCEQNLNHDAMYWYRQDPGQGLRLIYYSQIVNDFQKGDIAEGYSVSREKKESFPLTVTSAQKNPTAFYLCASSIWGIGNQPQHFGDGTRLSIL.

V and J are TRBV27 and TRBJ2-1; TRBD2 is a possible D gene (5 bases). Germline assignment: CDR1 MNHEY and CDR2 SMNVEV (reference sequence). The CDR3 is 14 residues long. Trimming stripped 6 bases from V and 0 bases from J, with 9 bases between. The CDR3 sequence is CASSAGSSYNEQFF. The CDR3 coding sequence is TGTGCCAGCAGCGCGGGTAGCTCCTACAATGAGCAGTTCTTC.

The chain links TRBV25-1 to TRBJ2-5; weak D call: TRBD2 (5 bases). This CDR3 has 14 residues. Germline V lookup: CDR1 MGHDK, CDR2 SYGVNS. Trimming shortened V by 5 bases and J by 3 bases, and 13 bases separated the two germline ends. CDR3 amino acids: CASSQRALKETQYF. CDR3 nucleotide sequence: TGTGCCAGCAGTCAGAGGGCCTTAAAAGAGACCCAGTACTTC. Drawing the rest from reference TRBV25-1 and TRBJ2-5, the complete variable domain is EADIYQTPRYLVIGTGKKITLECSQTMGHDKMYWYQQDPGMELHLIHYSYGVNSTEKGDLSSESTVSRIRTEHFPLTLESARPSHTSQYLCASSQRALKETQYFGPGTRLLVL.

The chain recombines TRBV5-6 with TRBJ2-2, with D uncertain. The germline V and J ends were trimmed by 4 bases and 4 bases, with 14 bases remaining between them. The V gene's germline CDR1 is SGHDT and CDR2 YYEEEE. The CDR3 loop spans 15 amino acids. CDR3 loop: CASSLLGNITGELFF. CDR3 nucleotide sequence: TGTGCCAGCAGCCTCTTAGGAAACATCACCGGGGAGCTGTTTTTT.

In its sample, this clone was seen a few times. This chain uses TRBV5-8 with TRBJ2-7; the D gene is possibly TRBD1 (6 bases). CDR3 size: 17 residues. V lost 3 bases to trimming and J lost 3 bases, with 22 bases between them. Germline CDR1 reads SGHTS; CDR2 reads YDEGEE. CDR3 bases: TGTGCCAGCAGCTCAGGGGTCAGTTCGGTTGTACACTACGAGCAGTACTTC. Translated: CASSSGVSSVVHYEQYF.

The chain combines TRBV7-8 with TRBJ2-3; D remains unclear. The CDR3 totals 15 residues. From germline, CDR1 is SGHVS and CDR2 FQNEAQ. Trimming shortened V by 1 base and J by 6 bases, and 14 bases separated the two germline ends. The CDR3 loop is CASSLGVGDGDTQYF. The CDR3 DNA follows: TGTGCCAGCAGCTTAGGGGTGGGTGATGGGGATACGCAGTATTTT.

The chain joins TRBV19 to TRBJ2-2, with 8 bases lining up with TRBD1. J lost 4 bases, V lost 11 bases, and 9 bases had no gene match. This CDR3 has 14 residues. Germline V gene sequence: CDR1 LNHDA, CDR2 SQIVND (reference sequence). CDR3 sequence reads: CACANRGFTGELFF. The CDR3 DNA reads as TGTGCCTGCGCCAACAGGGGGTTCACCGGGGAGCTGTTTTTT.

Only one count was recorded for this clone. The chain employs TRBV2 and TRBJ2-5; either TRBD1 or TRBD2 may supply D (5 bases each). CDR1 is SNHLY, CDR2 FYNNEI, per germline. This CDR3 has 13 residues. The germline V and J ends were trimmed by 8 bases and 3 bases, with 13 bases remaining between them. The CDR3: CASRDEQKETQYF. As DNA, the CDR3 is TGTGCCAGCCGGGACGAGCAAAAAGAGACCCAGTACTTC. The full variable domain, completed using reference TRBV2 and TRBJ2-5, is EPEVTQTPSHQVTQMGQEVILRCVPISNHLYFYWYRQILGQKVEFLVSFYNNEISEKSEIFDDQFSVERPDGSNFTLKIRSTKLEDSAMYFCASRDEQKETQYFGPGTRLLVL.

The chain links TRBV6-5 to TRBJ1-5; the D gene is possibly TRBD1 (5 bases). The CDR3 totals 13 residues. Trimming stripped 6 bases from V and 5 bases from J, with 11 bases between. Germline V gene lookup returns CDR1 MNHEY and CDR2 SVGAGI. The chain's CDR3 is CASREDRDQPQHF. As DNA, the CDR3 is TGTGCCAGCAGAGAAGACAGAGATCAGCCCCAGCATTTT.

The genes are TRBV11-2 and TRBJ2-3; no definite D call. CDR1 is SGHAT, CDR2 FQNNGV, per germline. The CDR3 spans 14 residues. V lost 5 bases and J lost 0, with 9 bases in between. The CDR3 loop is CASSTFESTDTQYF. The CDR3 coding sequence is TGTGCCAGCAGCACCTTTGAGAGCACAGATACGCAGTATTTT. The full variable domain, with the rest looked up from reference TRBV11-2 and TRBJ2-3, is EAGVAQSPRYKIIEKRQSVAFWCNPISGHATLYWYQQILGQGPKLLIQFQNNGVVDDSQLPKDRFSAERLKGVDSTLKIQPAKLEDSAVYLCASSTFESTDTQYFGPGTRLTVL.

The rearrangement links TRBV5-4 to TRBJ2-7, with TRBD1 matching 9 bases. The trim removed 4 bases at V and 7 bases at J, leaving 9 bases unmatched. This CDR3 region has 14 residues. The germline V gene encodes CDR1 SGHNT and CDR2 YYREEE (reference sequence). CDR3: CASSPRTGEEEQYF. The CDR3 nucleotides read TGTGCCAGCAGCCCTCGGACAGGGGAGGAAGAGCAGTACTTC.

CDR3 nucleotides: TGTGCCAGCAGCTTAGGATCCGGGACTCCCACAGATACGCAGTATTTT. Translated, it gives CASSLGSGTPTDTQYF. V and J are TRBV7-6 and TRBJ2-3, with a possible D match to TRBD2 (6 bases). The CDR3 contains 16 residues. Between the trimmed V and J ends, which lost 1 base and 2 bases, there was a span of 13 bases. The germline V gene encodes CDR1 SGHVS and CDR2 FNYEAQ.

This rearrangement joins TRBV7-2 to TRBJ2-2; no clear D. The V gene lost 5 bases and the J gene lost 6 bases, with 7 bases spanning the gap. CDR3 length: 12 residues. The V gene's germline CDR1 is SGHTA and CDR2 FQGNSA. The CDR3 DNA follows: TGTGCCAGCAGCAGGCGTGCCGGGGAGCTGTTTTTT. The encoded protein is CASSRRAGELFF.

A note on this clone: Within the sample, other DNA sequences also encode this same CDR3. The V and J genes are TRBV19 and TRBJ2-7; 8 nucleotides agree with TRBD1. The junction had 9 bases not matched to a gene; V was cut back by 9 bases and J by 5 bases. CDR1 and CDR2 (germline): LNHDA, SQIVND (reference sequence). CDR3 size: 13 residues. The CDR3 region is CASSLTGANEQYF. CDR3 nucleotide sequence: TGTGCCAGCAGCCTGACAGGGGCGAACGAGCAGTACTTC.